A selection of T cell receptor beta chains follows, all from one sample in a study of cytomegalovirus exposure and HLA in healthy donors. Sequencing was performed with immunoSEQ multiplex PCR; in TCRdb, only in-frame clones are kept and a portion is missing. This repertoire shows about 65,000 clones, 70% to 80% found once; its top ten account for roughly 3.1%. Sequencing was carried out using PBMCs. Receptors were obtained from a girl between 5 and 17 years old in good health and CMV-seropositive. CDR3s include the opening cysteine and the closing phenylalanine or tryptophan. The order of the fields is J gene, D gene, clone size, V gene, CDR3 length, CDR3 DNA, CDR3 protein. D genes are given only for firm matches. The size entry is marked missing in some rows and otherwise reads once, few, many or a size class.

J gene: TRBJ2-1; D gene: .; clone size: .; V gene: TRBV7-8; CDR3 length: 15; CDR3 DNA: TGTGCCAGCACAGTAGCGGAGCCTCATTACAATGAGCAGTTCTTC; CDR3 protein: CASTVAEPHYNEQFF
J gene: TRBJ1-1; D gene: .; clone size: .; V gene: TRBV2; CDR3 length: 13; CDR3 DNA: TGTGCCAGCAGTTCACAGGGGAACACTGAAGCTTTCTTT; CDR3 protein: CASSSQGNTEAFF
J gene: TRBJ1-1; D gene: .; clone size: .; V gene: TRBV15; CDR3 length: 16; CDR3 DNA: TGTGCCACCAGCAGAGATCCGACACCCCCCGGCACTGAAGCTTTCTTT; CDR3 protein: CATSRDPTPPGTEAFF
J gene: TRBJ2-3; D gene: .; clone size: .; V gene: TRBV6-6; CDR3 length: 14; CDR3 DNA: TGTGCCAGCAGTAGAACAGGAGTCACAGATACGCAGTATTTT; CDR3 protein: CASSRTGVTDTQYF
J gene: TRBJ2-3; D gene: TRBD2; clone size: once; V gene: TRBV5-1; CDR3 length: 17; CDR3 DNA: TGCGCCAGCAGCTTAAGGACTAGCGGGGCAAGCACAGATACGCAGTATTTT; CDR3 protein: CASSLRTSGASTDTQYF
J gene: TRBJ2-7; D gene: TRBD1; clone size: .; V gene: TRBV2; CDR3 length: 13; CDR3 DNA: TGTGCCAGCAGTGAGGGACAGTTTTACGAGCAGTACTTC; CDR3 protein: CASSEGQFYEQYF
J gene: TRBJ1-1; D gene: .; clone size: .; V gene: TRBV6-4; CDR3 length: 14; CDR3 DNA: TGTGCCAGCAAAAAAACTACGGTGGACACTGAAGCTTTCTTT; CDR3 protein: CASKKTTVDTEAFF
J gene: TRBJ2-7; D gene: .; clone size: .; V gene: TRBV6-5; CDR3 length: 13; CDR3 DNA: TGTGCCAGCAGGAATAGCGAACACTACGAGCAGTACTTC; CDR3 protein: CASRNSEHYEQYF
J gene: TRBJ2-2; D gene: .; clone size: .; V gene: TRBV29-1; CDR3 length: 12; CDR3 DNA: TGCAGCGTTGTCGAGGTCCCCGGGGAGCTGTTTTTT; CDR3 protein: CSVVEVPGELFF
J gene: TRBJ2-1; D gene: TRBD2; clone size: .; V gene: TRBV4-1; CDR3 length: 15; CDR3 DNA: TGCGCCAGCAGCCAAGGTATAGCGGGAGGCAATGAGCAGTTCTTC; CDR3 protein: CASSQGIAGGNEQFF
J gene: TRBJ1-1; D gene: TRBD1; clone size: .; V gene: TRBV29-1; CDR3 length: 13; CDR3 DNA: TGCAGCGTCACTGGACAGGGAAAGACTGAAGCTTTCTTT; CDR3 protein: CSVTGQGKTEAFF
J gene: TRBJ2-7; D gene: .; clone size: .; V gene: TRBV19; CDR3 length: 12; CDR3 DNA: TGTGCCAGTAGTATCGTCGGAGGTGAGCAGTACTTC; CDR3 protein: CASSIVGGEQYF
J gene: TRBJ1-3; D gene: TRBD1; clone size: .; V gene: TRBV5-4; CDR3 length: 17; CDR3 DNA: TGTGCCAGCAGCCCGAGGGGGCTCCTAGACACTGGAAACACCATATATTTT; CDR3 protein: CASSPRGLLDTGNTIYF
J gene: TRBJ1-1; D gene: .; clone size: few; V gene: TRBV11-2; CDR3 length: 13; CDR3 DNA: TGTGCCAGCAGCTTAGATTCCGGGGGGGAGGCTTTCTTT; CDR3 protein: CASSLDSGGEAFF
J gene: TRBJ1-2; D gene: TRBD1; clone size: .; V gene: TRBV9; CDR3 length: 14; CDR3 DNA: TGTGCCAGCAGCGGAAACAGGGGGGACTATGGCTACACCTTC; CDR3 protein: CASSGNRGDYGYTF
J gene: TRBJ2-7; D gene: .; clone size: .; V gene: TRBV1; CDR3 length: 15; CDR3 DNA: TGCACCAGCAGCCAAGGCAGCGGGAGGAGGAACGAGCAGTACTTC; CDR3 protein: CTSSQGSGRRNEQYF
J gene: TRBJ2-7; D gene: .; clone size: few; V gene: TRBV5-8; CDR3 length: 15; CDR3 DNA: TGTGCCAGCAGCTTAGCTTACGACAGCTCCTACGAGCAGTACTTC; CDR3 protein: CASSLAYDSSYEQYF
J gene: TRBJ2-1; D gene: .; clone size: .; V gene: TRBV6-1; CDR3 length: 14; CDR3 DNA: TGTGCCAGCAGTGGCGGGGATGCCTACAATGAGCAGTTCTTC; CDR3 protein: CASSGGDAYNEQFF
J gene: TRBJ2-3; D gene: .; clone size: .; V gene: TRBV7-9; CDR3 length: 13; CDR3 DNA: TGTGCCAGCAACCCGGACAGTCAAGATACGCAGTATTTT; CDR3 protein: CASNPDSQDTQYF
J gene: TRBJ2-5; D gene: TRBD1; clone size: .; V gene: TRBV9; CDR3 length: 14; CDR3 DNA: TGTGCCAGCAGCCCTGGACAGGATAAAGAGACCCAGTACTTC; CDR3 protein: CASSPGQDKETQYF
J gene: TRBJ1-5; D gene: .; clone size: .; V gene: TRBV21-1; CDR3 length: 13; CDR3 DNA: TGTGCCAGCAGCAAACCCCCCAGGGGGACCCAGCATTTT; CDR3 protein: CASSKPPRGTQHF
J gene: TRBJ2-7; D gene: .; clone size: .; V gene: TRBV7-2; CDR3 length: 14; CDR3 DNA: TGTGCCAGCAGCCGAAACAGGTGGAACTACGAGCAGTACTTC; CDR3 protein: CASSRNRWNYEQYF
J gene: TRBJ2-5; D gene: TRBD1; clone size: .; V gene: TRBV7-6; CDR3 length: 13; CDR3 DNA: TGTGCCAGCAGCCCCAGGACAGGGACAACCCAGTACTTC; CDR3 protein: CASSPRTGTTQYF
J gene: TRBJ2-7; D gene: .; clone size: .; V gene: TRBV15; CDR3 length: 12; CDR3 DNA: TGTGCCACCAGCAGAGCTCGCTACGAGCAGTACTTC; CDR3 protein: CATSRARYEQYF
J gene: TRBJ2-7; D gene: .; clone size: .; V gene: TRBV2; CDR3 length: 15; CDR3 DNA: TGTGCCAGCAGTGAAGGGGCAGGGGTACACTACGAGCAGTACTTC; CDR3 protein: CASSEGAGVHYEQYF
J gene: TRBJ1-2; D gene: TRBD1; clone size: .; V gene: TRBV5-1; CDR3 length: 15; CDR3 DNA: TGCGCCAGCAGCTTGGGAGGGGGCGCTTACTATGGCTACACCTTC; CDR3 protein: CASSLGGGAYYGYTF
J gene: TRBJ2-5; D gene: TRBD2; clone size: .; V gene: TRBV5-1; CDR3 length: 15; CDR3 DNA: TGCGCCAGCAGCTCGGGACTAGCGGGTACGGAGACCCAGTACTTC; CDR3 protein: CASSSGLAGTETQYF
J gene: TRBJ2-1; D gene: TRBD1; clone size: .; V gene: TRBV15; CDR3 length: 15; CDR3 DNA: TGTGCCACCAGCCCCCGGACAGGTTCCTACAATGAGCAGTTCTTC; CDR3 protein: CATSPRTGSYNEQFF
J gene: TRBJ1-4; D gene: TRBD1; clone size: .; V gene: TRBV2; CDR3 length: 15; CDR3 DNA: TGTGCCAGCACTCTACAGACAGGGGGTTTTGAAAAACTGTTTTTT; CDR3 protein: CASTLQTGGFEKLFF
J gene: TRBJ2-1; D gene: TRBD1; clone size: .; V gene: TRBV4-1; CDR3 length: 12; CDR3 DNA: TGCGCCAGCAGGGGACAGGGTAATGAGCAGTTCTTC; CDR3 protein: CASRGQGNEQFF
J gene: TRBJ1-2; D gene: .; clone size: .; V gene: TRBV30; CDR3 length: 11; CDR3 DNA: TGTGCCTGGAGTCGGGGTTCTGGCTACACCTTC; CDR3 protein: CAWSRGSGYTF
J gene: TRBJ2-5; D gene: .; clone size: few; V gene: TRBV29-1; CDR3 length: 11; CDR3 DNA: TGCAGCGGCGGACTGGCTGGGACCCAGTACTTC; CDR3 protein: CSGGLAGTQYF
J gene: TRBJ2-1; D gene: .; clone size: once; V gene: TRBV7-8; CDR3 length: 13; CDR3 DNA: TGTGCCAGCAGCCTTAAGCCTCACAATGAGCAGTTCTTC; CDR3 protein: CASSLKPHNEQFF
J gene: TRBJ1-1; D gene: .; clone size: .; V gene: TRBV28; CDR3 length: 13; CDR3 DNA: TGTGCCAGCAGTTTAGCAGGGGTATCTGAAGCTTTCTTT; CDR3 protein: CASSLAGVSEAFF
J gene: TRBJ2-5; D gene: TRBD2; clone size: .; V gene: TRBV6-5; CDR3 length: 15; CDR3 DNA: TGTGCCAGCAGGTCACTAGCGGGGGCCGAAGAGACCCAGTACTTC; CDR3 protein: CASRSLAGAEETQYF
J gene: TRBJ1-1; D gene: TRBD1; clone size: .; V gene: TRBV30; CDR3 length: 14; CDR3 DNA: TGTGCCGCCAATGCCGGGACAGGGAAGCCTGAAGCTTTCTTT; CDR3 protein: CAANAGTGKPEAFF
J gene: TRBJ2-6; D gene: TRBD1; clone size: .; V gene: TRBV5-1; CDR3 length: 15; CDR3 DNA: TGCGCCAGCCGGGGACAGGCCTCTGGGGCCAACGTCCTGACTTTC; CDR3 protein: CASRGQASGANVLTF
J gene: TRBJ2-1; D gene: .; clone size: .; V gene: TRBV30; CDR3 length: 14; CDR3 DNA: TGTGCCTGGAGGGACTTGAGCTCCTACAATGAGCAGTTCTTC; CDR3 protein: CAWRDLSSYNEQFF
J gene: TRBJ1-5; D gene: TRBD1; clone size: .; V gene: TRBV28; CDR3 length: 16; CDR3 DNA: TGTGCCAGCAGTTCCCTGGAAGGGGGCAGCAATCAGCCCCAGCATTTT; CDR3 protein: CASSSLEGGSNQPQHF